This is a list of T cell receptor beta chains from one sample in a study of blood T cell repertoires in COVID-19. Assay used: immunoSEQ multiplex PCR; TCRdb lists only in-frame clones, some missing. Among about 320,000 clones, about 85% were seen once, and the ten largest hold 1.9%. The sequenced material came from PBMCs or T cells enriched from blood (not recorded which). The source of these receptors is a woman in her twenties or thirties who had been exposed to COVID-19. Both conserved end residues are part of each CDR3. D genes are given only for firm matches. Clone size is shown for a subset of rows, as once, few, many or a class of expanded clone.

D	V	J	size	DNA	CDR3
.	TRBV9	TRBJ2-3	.	TGTGCCAGCAGCGTAGCTTCAGGGGATGGACCAGTAGATACGCAGTATTTT	CASSVASGDGPVDTQYF
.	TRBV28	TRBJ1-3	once	TGTGCCAGCAGCTCCGCGGGGGCAGGCGGAAACACCATATATTTT	CASSSAGAGGNTIYF
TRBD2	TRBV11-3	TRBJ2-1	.	TGTGCCAGCAGCTTAAGACTAGCGGGAGGCCGGAATGAGCAGTTCTTC	CASSLRLAGGRNEQFF
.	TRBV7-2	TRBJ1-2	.	TGTGCCAGCAGCCCAGACAGGAGCCCTAACTATGGCTACACCTTC	CASSPDRSPNYGYTF
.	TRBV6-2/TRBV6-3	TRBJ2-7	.	TGTGCCAGCAGTTACTCAGTCGGACAGAACTCCTACGAGCAGTACTTC	CASSYSVGQNSYEQYF
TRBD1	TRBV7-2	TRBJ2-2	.	TGTGCCAGCAGCTTGTTAGCAGGGGGCCCCGGGGAGCTGTTTTTT	CASSLLAGGPGELFF
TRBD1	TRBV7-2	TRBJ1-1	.	TGTGCCAGCAGCAAAAGACAGGGGCCGGGCACTGAAGCTTTCTTT	CASSKRQGPGTEAFF
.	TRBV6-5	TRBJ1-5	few	TGTGCCATCGCCCAGTATCACAGCAATCAGCCCCAGCATTTT	CAIAQYHSNQPQHF
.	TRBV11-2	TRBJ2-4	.	TGTGCCAGCAGCTTAGCAGAAAACATTCAGTACTTC	CASSLAENIQYF
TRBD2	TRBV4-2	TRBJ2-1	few	TGTGCCAGCAGCCAATTTCCGGGACTAGCGGGACGCGATGAGCAGTTCTTC	CASSQFPGLAGRDEQFF
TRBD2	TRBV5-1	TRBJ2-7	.	TGCGCCAGCAGCTTGGGGGGACTAGAATCCTACGAGCAGTACTTC	CASSLGGLESYEQYF
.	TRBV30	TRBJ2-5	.	TGTGCCTGGAGTAACGGGGAGACCCAGTACTTC	CAWSNGETQYF
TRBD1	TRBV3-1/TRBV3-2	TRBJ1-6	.	TGTGCCAGCAGCCCCTACAGGGGGACTAATTCACCCCTCCACTTT	CASSPYRGTNSPLHF
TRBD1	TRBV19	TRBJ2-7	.	TGTGCCACCAGGATCGGGACAGGGATCTACGAGCAGTACTTC	CATRIGTGIYEQYF
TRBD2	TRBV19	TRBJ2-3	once	TGTGCCAGTAGCCCTTCCCCGAGCGGGAGAACAGATACGCAGTATTTT	CASSPSPSGRTDTQYF
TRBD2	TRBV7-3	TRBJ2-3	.	TGTGCCAGCAGCTTAAAGGGCGGGGGAAACACAGATACGCAGTATTTT	CASSLKGGGNTDTQYF
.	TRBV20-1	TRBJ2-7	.	TGCAGTGCTGGGGACACGGGCGAGCAGTACTTC	CSAGDTGEQYF
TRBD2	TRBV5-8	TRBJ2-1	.	TGTGCCAGCAGCTTGGTGACCGGGAGGGGGAAAAATGAGCAGTTCTTC	CASSLVTGRGKNEQFF
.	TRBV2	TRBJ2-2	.	TGTGCCAGCAGTGAGGTGACAGCCATACAAAGGGAGCTGTTTTTT	CASSEVTAIQRELFF
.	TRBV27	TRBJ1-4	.	TGTGCCAGCACGAAACGGTGGGGGGGCGCCGATAATGAAAAACTGTTTTTT	CASTKRWGGADNEKLFF
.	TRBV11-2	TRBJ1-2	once	TGTGCCAGCAGCCTGGGACACGAATATGGCTACACCTTC	CASSLGHEYGYTF
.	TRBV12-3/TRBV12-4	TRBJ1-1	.	TGTGCCAGCAGCCCGGACACTGAAGCTTTCTTT	CASSPDTEAFF
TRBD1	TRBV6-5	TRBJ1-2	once	TGTGCCAGCAGGGCGGACAGGAATTATGGCTACACCTTC	CASRADRNYGYTF
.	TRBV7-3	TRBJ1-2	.	TGTGCCAGCAGCCCAACAGGTAACTATGGCTACACCTTC	CASSPTGNYGYTF
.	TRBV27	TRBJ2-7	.	TGTGCCAGCAGGGGCAGGGCCTTCTACGAGCAGTACTTC	CASRGRAFYEQYF
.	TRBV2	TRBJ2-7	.	TGTGCCCAGATCGGTCACGGGTCCCCTAACTACGAGCAGTACTTC	CAQIGHGSPNYEQYF
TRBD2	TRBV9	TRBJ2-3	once	TGTGCCAGCAGCTCCCGGACTAGCGGGGGGCGCAACACAGATACGCAGTATTTT	CASSSRTSGGRNTDTQYF
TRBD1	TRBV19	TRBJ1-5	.	TGTGCCAGCGAGGACAGGGGTAGCAATCAGCCCCAGCATTTT	CASEDRGSNQPQHF
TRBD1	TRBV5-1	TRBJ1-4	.	TGCGCCAGCAGCTTGACGGGACAGAGTAATGAAAAACTGTTTTTT	CASSLTGQSNEKLFF
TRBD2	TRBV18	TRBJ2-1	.	TGTGCCAGCTCACTTGGACTAGCGGGAGGAACAACCTACAATGAGCAGTTCTTC	CASSLGLAGGTTYNEQFF
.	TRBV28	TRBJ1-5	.	TGTGCCAGCAGCCCAATGGGGAGGGCCAATCAGCCCCAGCATTTT	CASSPMGRANQPQHF
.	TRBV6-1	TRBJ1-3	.	TGTGCCAGCAGTGAAATCCAGTCTGGAAACACCATATATTTT	CASSEIQSGNTIYF
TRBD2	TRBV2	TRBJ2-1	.	TGTGCCAGCAGACATAGCGGGAGCTCCTACAATGAGCAGTTCTTC	CASRHSGSSYNEQFF
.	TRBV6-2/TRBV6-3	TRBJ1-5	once	TGTGCCAGCAGTTATCGGTATCAGCCCCAGCATTTT	CASSYRYQPQHF
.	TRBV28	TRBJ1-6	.	TGTGCCAGCAGTTTATACCAGAATAATTCACCCCTCCACTTT	CASSLYQNNSPLHF
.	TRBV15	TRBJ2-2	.	TGTGCCACCAGCAGTCTCCAGGCCTACACCGGGGAGCTGTTTTTT	CATSSLQAYTGELFF
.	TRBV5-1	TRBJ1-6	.	TGCGCCAGCACCCAGAATAATTCACCCCTCCACTTT	CASTQNNSPLHF
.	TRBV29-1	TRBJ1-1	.	TGCAGCGTATCGGGAATAATGAACACTGAAGCTTTCTTT	CSVSGIMNTEAFF
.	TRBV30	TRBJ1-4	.	TGTGCCTGGAGCGGGGACTCGGGGGAAAAACTGTTTTTT	CAWSGDSGEKLFF
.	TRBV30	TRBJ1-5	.	TGTGCCTGGAGTGTACGCGGCAATCAGCCCCAGCATTTT	CAWSVRGNQPQHF
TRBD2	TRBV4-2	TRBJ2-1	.	TGTGCCAGCTCGAAGAACCCGGCGGGAGTCTACAATGAGCAGTTCTTC	CASSKNPAGVYNEQFF
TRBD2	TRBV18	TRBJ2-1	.	TGTGCCAGCTCGACTAGCATCTACAATGAGCAGTTCTTC	CASSTSIYNEQFF
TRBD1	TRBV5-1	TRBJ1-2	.	TGCGCCAGCAGCACCACCCTGGGACAGGGGGTCCATGGCTACACCTTC	CASSTTLGQGVHGYTF
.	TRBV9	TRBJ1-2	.	TGTGCCAGCAGCCCAACAGGGAGAAGACTTGGCTACACCTTC	CASSPTGRRLGYTF
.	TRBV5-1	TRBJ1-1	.	TGCGCCAGCAGCCCGTTGGGTAGAGAGGACACTGAAGCTTTCTTT	CASSPLGREDTEAFF